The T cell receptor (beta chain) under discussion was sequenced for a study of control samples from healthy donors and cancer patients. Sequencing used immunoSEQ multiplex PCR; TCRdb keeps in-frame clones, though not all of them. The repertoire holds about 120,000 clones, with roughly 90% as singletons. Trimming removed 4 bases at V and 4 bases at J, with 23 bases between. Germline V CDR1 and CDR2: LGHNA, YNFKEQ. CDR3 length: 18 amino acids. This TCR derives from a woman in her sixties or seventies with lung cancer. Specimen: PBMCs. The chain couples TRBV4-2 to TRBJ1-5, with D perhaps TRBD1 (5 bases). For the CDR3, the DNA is TGTGCCAGCAGCCCCCTCTTCTCCGGGACTGGTAAAAATCAGCCCCAGCATTTT. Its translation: CASSPLFSGTGKNQPQHF.